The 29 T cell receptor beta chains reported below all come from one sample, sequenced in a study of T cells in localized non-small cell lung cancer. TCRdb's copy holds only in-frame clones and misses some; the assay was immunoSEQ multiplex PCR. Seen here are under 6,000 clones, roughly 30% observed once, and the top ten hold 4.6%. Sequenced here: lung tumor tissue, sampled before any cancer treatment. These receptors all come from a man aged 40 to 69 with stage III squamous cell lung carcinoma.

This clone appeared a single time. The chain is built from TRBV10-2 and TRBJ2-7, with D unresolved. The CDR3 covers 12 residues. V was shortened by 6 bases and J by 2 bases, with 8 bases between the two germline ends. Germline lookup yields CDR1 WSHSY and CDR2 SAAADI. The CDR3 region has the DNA TGCGCCAGCAGCGGCCAGACCTACGAGCAGTACTTC. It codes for CASSGQTYEQYF.

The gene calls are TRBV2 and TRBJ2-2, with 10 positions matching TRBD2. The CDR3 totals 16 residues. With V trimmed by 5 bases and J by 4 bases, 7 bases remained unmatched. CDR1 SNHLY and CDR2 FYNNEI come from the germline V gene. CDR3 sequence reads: CASSSGGARGTGELFF. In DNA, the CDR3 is TGTGCCAGCAGTAGCGGGGGGGCGCGGGGCACCGGGGAGCTGTTTTTT.

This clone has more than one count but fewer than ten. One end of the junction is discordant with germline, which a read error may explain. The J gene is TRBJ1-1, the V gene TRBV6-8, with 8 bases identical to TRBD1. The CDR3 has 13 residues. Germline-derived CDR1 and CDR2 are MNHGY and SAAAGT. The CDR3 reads CAISKQGGTEAFF. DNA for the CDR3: TGTGCCATCAGTAAACAGGGGGGCACTGAAGCTTTCTTT.

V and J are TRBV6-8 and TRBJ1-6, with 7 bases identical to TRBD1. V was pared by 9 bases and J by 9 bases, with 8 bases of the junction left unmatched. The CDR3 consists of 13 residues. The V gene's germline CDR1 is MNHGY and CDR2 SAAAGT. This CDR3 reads CASKRQGGSPLHF. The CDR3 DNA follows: TGTGCCAGTAAGCGACAGGGCGGTTCACCCCTCCACTTT.

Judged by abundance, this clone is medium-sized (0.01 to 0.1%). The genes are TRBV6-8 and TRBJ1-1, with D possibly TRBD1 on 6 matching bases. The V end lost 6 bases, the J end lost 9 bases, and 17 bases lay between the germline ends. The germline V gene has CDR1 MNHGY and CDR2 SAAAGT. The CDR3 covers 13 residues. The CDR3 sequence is CASRPDRILQAFF. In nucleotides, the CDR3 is TGTGCCAGCAGACCCGACAGGATACTACAAGCTTTCTTT.

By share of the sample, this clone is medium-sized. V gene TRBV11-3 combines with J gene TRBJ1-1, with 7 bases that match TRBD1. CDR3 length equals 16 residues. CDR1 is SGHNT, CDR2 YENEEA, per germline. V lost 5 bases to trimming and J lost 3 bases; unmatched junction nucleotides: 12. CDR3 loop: CASSQSRDRYYTEAFF. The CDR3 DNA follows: TGTGCCAGCAGCCAATCCCGGGACAGATATTACACTGAAGCTTTCTTT.

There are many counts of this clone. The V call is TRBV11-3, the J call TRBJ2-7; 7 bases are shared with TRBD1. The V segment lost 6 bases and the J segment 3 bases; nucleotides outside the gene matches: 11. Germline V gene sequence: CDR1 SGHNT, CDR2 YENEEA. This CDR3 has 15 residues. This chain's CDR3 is CASSGPGQLFYEQYF. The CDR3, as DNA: TGTGCCAGCAGTGGTCCGGGACAGCTCTTCTACGAGCAGTACTTC.

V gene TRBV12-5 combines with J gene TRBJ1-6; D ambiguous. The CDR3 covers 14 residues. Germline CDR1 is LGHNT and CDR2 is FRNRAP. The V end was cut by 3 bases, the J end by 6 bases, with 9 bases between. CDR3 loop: CASGFGQVNSPLHF. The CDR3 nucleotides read TGTGCTAGTGGTTTTGGGCAGGTTAATTCACCCCTCCACTTT.

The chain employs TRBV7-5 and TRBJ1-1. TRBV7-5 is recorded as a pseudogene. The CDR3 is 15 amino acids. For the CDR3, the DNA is TGTGCCAGCAGTCCTGGGACCGCTCGCGACACTGAAGCTTTCTTT. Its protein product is CASSPGTARDTEAFF.

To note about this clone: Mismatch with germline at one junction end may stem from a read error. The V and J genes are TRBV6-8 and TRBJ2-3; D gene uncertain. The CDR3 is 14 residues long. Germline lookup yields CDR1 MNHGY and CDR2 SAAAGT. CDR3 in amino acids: CASSDSGDTDTQYF. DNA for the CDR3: TGTGCCAGCAGTGACTCCGGCGACACAGATACGCAGTATTTT.

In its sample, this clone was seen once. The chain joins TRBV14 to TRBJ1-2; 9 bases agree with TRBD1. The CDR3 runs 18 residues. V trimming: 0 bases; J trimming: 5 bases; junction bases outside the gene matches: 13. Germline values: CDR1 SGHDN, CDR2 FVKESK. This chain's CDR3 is CASSQEGTGPPLLYGYTF. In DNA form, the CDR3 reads TGTGCCAGCAGCCAAGAAGGGACAGGGCCACCACTGCTATATGGCTACACCTTC.

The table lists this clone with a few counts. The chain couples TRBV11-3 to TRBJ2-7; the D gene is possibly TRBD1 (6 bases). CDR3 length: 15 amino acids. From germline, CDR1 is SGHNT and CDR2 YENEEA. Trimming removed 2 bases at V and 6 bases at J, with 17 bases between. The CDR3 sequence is CASSLPQGQAIEQYF. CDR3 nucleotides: TGTGCCAGCAGCTTACCCCAGGGGCAGGCCATCGAGCAGTACTTC.

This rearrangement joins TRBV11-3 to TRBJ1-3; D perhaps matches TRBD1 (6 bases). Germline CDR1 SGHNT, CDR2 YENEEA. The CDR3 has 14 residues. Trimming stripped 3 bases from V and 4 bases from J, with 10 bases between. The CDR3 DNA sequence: TGTGCCAGCAGCTTGGACAGTCCAGGAAACACCATATATTTT. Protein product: CASSLDSPGNTIYF.

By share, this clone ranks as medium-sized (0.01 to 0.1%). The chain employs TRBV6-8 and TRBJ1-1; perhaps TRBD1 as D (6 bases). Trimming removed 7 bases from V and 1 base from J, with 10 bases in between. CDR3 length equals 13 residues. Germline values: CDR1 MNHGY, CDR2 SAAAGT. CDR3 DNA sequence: TGTGCCAGCATTATACAGGGGAACACTGAAGCTTTCTTT. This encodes CASIIQGNTEAFF.

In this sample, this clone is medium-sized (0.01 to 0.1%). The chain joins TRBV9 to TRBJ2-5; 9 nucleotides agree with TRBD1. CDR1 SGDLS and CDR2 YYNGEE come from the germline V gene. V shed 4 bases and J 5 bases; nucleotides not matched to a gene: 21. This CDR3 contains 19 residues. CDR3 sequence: CASSLQPGTGTPERETQYF. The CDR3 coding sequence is TGTGCCAGCAGCCTCCAACCCGGGACAGGGACACCGGAAAGGGAGACCCAGTACTTC. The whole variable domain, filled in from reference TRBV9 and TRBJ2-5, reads DSGVTQTPKHLITATGQRVTLRCSPRSGDLSVYWYQQSLDQGLQFLIQYYNGEERAKGNILERFSAQQFPDLHSELNLSSLELGDSALYFCASSLQPGTGTPERETQYFGPGTRLLVL.

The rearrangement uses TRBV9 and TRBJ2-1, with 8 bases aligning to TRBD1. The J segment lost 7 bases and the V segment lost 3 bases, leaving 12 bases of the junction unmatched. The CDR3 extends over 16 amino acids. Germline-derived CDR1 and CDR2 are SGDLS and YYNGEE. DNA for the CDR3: TGTGCCAGCAGCGCCCGGGACAGGACTATTAGGAATGAGCAGTTCTTC. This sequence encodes CASSARDRTIRNEQFF. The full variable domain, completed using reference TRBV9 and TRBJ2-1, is DSGVTQTPKHLITATGQRVTLRCSPRSGDLSVYWYQQSLDQGLQFLIQYYNGEERAKGNILERFSAQQFPDLHSELNLSSLELGDSALYFCASSARDRTIRNEQFFGPGTRLTVL.

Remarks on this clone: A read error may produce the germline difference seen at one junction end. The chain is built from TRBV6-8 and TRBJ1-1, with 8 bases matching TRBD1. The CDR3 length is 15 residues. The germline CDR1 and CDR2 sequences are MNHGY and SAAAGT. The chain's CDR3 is CASSYSGTGNTEGFF. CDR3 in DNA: TGTGCCAGCAGTTACTCCGGGACAGGCAACACTGAAGGTTTCTTT.

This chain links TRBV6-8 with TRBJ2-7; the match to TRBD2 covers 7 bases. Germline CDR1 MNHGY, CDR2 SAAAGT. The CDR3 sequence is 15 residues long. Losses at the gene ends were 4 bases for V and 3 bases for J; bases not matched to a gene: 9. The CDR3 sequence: CASSFTRTSDYEQYF. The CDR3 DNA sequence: TGTGCCAGCAGTTTCACCAGGACTAGTGACTACGAGCAGTACTTC.

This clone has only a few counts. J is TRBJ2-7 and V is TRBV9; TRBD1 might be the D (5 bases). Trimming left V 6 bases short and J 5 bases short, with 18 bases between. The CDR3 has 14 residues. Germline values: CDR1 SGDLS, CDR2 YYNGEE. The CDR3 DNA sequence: TGTGCCAGCACCTACGGGTTTGGGGCCGACGAGCAGTACTTC. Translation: CASTYGFGADEQYF.

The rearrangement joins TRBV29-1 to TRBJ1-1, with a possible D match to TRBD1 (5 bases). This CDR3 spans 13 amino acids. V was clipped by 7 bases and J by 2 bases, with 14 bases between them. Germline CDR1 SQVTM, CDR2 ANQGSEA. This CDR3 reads CSGHRSRNTEAFF. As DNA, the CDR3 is TGCAGCGGCCACAGGAGCCGTAACACTGAAGCTTTCTTT. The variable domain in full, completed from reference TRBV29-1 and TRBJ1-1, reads SAVISQKPSRDICQRGTSLTIQCQVDSQVTMMFWYRQQPGQSLTLIATANQGSEATYESGFVIDKFPISRPNLTFSTLTVSNMSPEDSSIYLCSGHRSRNTEAFFGQGTRLTVV.

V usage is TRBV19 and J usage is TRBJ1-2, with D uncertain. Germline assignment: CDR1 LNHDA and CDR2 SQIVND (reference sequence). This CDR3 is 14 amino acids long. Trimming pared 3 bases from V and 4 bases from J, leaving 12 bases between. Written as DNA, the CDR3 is TGTGCCAGTAGTATTTCGGCGGACCTCTATGGCTACACCTTC. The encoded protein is CASSISADLYGYTF.

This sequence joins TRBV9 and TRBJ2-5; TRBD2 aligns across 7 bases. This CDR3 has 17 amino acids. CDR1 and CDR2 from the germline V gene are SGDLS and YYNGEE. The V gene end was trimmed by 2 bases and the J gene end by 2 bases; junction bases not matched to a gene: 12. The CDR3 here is CASSVSGTGLRQETQYF. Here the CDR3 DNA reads TGTGCCAGCAGCGTCAGCGGGACTGGACTCCGACAAGAGACCCAGTACTTC. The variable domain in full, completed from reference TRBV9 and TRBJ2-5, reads DSGVTQTPKHLITATGQRVTLRCSPRSGDLSVYWYQQSLDQGLQFLIQYYNGEERAKGNILERFSAQQFPDLHSELNLSSLELGDSALYFCASSVSGTGLRQETQYFGPGTRLLVL.

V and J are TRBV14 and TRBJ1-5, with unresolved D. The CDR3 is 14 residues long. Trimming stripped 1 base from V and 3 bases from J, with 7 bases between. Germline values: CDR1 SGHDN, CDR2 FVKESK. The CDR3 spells CASSQVGPNQPQHF. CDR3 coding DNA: TGTGCCAGCAGCCAAGTGGGCCCCAATCAGCCCCAGCATTTT.

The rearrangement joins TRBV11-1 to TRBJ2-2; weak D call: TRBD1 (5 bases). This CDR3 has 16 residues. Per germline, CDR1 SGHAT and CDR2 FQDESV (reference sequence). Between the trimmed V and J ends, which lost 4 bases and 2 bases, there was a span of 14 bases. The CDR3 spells CASSSSRQGNTGELFF. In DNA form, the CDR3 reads TGTGCCAGCAGCTCTAGTAGGCAGGGTAACACCGGGGAGCTGTTTTTT.

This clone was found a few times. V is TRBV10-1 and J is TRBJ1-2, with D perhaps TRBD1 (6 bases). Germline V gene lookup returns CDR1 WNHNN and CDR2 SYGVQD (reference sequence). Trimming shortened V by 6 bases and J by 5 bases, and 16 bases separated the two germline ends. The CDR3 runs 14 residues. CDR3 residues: CASRGRGRGYGYTF. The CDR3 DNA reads TGCGCCAGCAGGGGACGGGGGCGAGGTTATGGCTACACCTTC.

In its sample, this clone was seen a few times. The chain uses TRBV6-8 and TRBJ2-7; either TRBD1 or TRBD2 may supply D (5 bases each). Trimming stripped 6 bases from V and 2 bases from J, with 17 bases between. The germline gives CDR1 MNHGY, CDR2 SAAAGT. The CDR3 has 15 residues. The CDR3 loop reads CASSSTGPGTYEQYF. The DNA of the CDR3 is TGTGCCAGCAGCTCGACGGGGCCCGGAACCTACGAGCAGTACTTC.

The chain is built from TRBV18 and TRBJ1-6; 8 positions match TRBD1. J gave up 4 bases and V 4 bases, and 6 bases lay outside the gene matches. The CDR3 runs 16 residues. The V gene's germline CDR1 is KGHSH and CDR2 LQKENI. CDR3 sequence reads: CASSQGTGLYNSPLHF. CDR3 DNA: TGTGCCAGCTCACAGGGGACAGGATTATATAATTCACCCCTCCACTTT.

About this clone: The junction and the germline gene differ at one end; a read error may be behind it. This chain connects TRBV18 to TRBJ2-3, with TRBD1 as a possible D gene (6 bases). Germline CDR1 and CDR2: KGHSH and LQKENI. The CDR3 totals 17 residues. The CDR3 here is CASSRAPGESHTDTQYF. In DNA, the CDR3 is TGTGCCAGCTCACGCGCTCCAGGGGAGTCTCACACAGATACRCAGTATTTT.

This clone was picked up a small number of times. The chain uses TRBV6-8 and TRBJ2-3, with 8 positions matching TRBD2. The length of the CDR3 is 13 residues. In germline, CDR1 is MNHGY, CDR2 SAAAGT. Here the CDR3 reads CATSGASTDTQYF. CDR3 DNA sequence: TGTGCAACTAGCGGAGCTAGCACAGATACGCAGTATTTT.